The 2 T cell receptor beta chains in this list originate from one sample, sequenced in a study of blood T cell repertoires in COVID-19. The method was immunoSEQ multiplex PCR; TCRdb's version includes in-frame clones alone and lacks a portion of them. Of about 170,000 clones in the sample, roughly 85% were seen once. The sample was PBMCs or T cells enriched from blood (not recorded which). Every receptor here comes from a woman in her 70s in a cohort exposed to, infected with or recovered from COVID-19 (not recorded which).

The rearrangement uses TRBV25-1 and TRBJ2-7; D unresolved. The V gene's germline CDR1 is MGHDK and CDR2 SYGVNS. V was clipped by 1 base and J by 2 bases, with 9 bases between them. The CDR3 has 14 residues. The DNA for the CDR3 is TGTGCCAGCAGTGAATTCTCTCAGACCTACGAGCAGTACTTC. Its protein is CASSEFSQTYEQYF.

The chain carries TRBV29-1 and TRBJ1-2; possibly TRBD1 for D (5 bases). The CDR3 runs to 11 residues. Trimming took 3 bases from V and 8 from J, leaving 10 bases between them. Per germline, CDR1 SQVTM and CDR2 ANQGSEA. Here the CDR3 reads CSVERGGGYTF. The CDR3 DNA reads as TGCAGCGTTGAGCGGGGCGGCGGCTACACCTTC. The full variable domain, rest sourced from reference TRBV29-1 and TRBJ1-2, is SAVISQKPSRDICQRGTSLTIQCQVDSQVTMMFWYRQQPGQSLTLIATANQGSEATYESGFVIDKFPISRPNLTFSTLTVSNMSPEDSSIYLCSVERGGGYTFGSGTRLTVV.